Below, 8 T cell receptor beta chains from the same sample are listed, as sequenced in a study of blood T cell repertoires in COVID-19 (TCRdb year 2020). Receptor libraries were prepared by the immunoSEQ multiplex PCR assay. The source is immuneACCESS, and TCRdb retained only in-frame sequences with V and J called. Part of the clones is not carried over; for the studies checked, unresolved V genes explain less than half of this, and the remainder is unexplained. This sample comprises tens of thousands of clones, almost 80% of them detected only once. The ten biggest clones cover approximately 12% of the sample. What was sequenced was peripheral blood. The receptors here all came from a man at least 80 years old with acute or convalescent COVID-19.

This clone was counted only a few times. J is TRBJ1-1 and V is TRBV2; D is uncertain. CDR3 length equals 14 residues. Germline values: CDR1 SNHLY, CDR2 FYNNEI. V was pared by 4 bases and J by 0 bases, with 9 bases between. The CDR3 is CASSVGGVNTEAFF. Here the CDR3 DNA reads TGTGCCAGCAGTGTGGGCGGGGTGAACACTGAAGCTTTCTTT.

This chain connects TRBV7-2 to TRBJ2-7, with a tentative D call TRBD2 (5 bases). CDR3 length: 13 residues. Germline V lookup: CDR1 SGHTA, CDR2 FQGNSA. Trimming stripped 7 bases from V and 5 bases from J, with 15 bases between. In DNA form, the CDR3 reads TGTGCCAGCACCCGGGATATTTCAGACGAGCAGTACTTC. Its protein product is CASTRDISDEQYF. The variable domain in full, completed from reference TRBV7-2 and TRBJ2-7, reads GAGVSQSPSNKVTEKGKDVELRCDPISGHTALYWYRQSLGQGLEFLIYFQGNSAPDKSGLPSDRFSAERTGGSVSTLTIQRTQQEDSAVYLCASTRDISDEQYFGPGTRLTVT.

The rearrangement uses TRBV5-4 and TRBJ2-7; 9 bases are shared with TRBD2. The V gene end was trimmed by 1 base and the J gene end by 3 bases; junction bases not matched to a gene: 5. In germline, CDR1 is SGHNT, CDR2 YYREEE (reference sequence). The CDR3 runs to 15 residues. The chain's CDR3 is CASSLSSGEGYEQYF. The CDR3 nucleotides are TGTGCCAGCAGCTTGTCTAGCGGGGAAGGCTACGAGCAGTACTTC.

The chain joins TRBV18 to TRBJ1-2; maybe TRBD1 (5 bases). Germline V gene lookup returns CDR1 KGHSH and CDR2 LQKENI. This CDR3 contains 14 residues. Deletions cut 1 base from V and 3 bases from J, with 9 bases between. The DNA of the CDR3 is TGTGCCAGCTCACCACAGGGGCCGGACTATGGCTACACCTTC. It yields the protein CASSPQGPDYGYTF.

The chain uses TRBV7-9 and TRBJ2-7; D is unresolved. Germline V CDR1 and CDR2: SEHNR, FQNEAQ (reference sequence). V gave up 4 bases and J gave up 2 bases, with 12 bases separating them. There are 14 residues in the CDR3. CDR3 nucleotides: TGTGCCAGCAGCTCGATTGCAGGCCCCTACGAGCAGTACTTC. Its translation is CASSSIAGPYEQYF. The full variable domain, completed using reference TRBV7-9 and TRBJ2-7, is DTGVSQNPRHKITKRGQNVTFRCDPISEHNRLYWYRQTLGQGPEFLTYFQNEAQLEKSRLLSDRFSAERPKGSFSTLEIQRTEQGDSAMYLCASSSIAGPYEQYFGPGTRLTVT.

The chain employs TRBV5-6 and TRBJ2-3, with 7 bases that match TRBD1. Germline V gives CDR1 SGHDT, CDR2 YYEEEE. J was trimmed by 4 bases and V by 3 bases; bases with no gene match: 14. The CDR3 is made up of 17 amino acids. Written as DNA, the CDR3 is TGTGCCAGCAGCTCCTGGGGACAGCTCCCCGTCGCAGATACGCAGTATTTT. Its protein is CASSSWGQLPVADTQYF.

The V gene is TRBV5-1, the J gene TRBJ2-1; D unresolved. The CDR3 spans 14 residues. Germline assignment: CDR1 SGHRS and CDR2 YFSETQ. V shed 0 bases and J shed 9 bases, with 13 bases lying between them. CDR3 sequence: CASSLDLSLGEQFF. As DNA, the CDR3 is TGCGCCAGCAGCTTGGATCTATCCCTCGGTGAGCAGTTCTTC.

This clone was seen only a few times. CDR3: CSASNGGGHSPLHF. CDR3 nucleotides: TGCAGTGCTAGTAACGGGGGGGGCCATTCACCCCTCCACTTT. The genes are TRBV20-1 and TRBJ1-6; perhaps TRBD1 as D (6 bases). Germline CDR1 and CDR2: DFQATT and SNEGSKA (reference sequence). V lost 3 bases, J lost 8 bases, and 14 bases lay in between. The CDR3 sequence is 14 residues long.